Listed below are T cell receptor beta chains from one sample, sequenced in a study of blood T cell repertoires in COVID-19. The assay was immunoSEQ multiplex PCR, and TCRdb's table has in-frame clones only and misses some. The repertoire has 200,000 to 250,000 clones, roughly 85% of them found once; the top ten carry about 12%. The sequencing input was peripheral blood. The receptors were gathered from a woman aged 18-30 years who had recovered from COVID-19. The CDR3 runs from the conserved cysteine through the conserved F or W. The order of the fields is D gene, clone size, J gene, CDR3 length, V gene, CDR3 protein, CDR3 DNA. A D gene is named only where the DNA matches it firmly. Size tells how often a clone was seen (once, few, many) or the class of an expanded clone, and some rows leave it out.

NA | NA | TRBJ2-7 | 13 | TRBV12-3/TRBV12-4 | CASTQGNPYEQYF | TGTGCCAGCACTCAGGGAAACCCCTACGAGCAGTACTTC
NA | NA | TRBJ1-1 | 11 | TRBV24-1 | CATEVGSEAFF | TGTGCCACCGAGGTCGGAAGCGAAGCTTTCTTT
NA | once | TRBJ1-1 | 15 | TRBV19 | CASSARGGLNTEAFF | TGTGCCAGTAGTGCCCGCGGGGGATTGAACACTGAAGCTTTCTTT
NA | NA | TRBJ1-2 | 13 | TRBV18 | CASSPDRRSGYTF | TGTGCCAGCTCACCCGACAGGCGTAGCGGCTACACCTTC
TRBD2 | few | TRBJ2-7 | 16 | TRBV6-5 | CASSYSASGRLYEQYF | TGTGCCAGCAGTTACTCAGCTAGCGGGAGACTCTACGAGCAGTACTTC
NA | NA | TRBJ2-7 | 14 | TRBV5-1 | CASSLAGSSYEQYF | TGCGCCAGCAGCTTGGCGGGGAGCTCCTACGAGCAGTACTTC
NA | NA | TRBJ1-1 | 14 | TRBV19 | CASSIGGGATEAFF | TGTGCCAGTAGTATAGGAGGGGGAGCGACTGAAGCTTTCTTT
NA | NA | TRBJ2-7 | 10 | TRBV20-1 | CSAGPSEQYF | TGCAGTGCTGGCCCCTCGGAGCAGTACTTC
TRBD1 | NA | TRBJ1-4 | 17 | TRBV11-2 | CASSLGDRDVTDEKLFF | TGTGCCAGCAGCTTAGGGGACAGGGACGTCACTGATGAAAAACTGTTTTTT
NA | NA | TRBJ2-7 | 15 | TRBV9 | CASSVGSGGTYEQYF | TGTGCCAGCAGCGTAGGAAGCGGAGGGACTTACGAGCAGTACTTC
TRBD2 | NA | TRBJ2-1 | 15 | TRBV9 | CASSVAGGLYNEQFF | TGTGCCAGCAGCGTAGCGGGAGGGCTCTACAATGAGCAGTTCTTC
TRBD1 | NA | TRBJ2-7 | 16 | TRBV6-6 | CASSTTSGTGSYEQYF | TGTGCCAGCAGTACCACATCCGGGACAGGCTCCTACGAGCAGTACTTC
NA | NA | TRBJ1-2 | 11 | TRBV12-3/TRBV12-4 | CASSPLYGYTF | TGTGCCAGCAGCCCCCTATATGGCTACACCTTC
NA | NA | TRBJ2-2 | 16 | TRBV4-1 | CASSLGQMRNTGELFF | TGCGCCAGCAGCCTAGGACAGATGCGGAACACCGGGGAGCTGTTTTTT
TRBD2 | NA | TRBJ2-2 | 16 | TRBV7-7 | CASSLGLAGVAGELFF | TGTGCCAGCAGCTTAGGACTAGCGGGAGTTGCCGGGGAGCTGTTTTTT
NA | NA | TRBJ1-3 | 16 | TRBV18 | CASSPHLGSSGNTIYF | TGTGCCAGCTCACCACATTTGGGGAGCTCTGGAAACACCATATATTTT
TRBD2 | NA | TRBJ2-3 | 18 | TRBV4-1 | CASSQITGTSGSADTQYF | TGCGCCAGCAGCCAAATTACCGGGACTAGCGGGAGTGCAGATACGCAGTATTTT
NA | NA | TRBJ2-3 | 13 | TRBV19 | CASSRRGPDTQYF | TGTGCCAGTAGTAGGAGGGGGCCAGATACGCAGTATTTT
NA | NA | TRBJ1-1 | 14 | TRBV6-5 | CASSKGPPNTEAFF | TGTGCCAGCAGTAAGGGGCCGCCGAACACTGAAGCTTTCTTT
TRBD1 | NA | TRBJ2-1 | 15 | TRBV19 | CASSVRDRGDNEQFF | TGTGCCAGTAGTGTCCGGGACAGGGGAGACAATGAGCAGTTCTTC
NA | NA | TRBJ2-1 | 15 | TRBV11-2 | CASSQPGLSYNEQFF | TGTGCCAGCAGCCAACCGGGACTCTCCTACAATGAGCAGTTCTTC
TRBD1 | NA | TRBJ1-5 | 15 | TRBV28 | CASRNTGDSNQPQHF | TGTGCCAGCAGAAACACAGGGGATAGCAATCAGCCCCAGCATTTT